One and the same sample provided the 28 T cell receptor beta chains below, sequenced in a study of T cell responses to AZD1222 COVID-19 vaccine (dated by TCRdb to about 2021). The library came from the immunoSEQ multiplex PCR assay. TCRdb stores this immuneACCESS table with in-frame sequences only. Part of the clones is absent; in the studies checked, under half of the shortfall reflects unresolved V genes, and no reason is known for the rest. This sample gives roughly 130,000 clones in total; 92% of them show up just once. About 1.9% of the sample is taken by the ten largest. This sample's time point label indicates: baseline before first vaccination. The sequencing used peripheral blood, collected on day 0 of AZD1222 vaccination. These receptors all come from an adult in good health.

The chain uses TRBV11-2 and TRBJ1-1; D gene ambiguous. The germline V gene has CDR1 SGHAT and CDR2 FQNNGV. This CDR3 spans 13 amino acids. Deletions cut 5 bases from V and 1 base from J, with 8 bases between. Written as DNA, the CDR3 is TGTGCCAGCAGCCAACAAGAGAACACTGAAGCTTTCTTT. Translating it yields CASSQQENTEAFF.

V is TRBV10-3 and J is TRBJ2-5; 14 nucleotides align to TRBD2. The CDR3 covers 15 residues. Germline V lookup: CDR1 ENHRY, CDR2 SYGVKD. V gave up 6 bases and J gave up 3 bases; unmatched junction bases: 3. The DNA for the CDR3 is TGTGCCATCAGCCCGGGACTAGCGGGGGAAGAGACCCAGTACTTC. Its protein is CAISPGLAGEETQYF.

V and J are TRBV7-2 and TRBJ1-6, with a weak D call TRBD1 (5 bases). V was cut by 5 bases and J by 4 bases, with 15 bases left in between. The CDR3 totals 16 residues. Looked up from germline, CDR1 is SGHTA and CDR2 is FQGNSA. This chain's CDR3 is CASSLEGTPYNSPLHF. The CDR3 coding sequence is TGTGCCAGCAGCCTAGAAGGGACGCCGTATAATTCACCCCTCCACTTT. The whole variable domain, filled in from reference TRBV7-2 and TRBJ1-6, reads GAGVSQSPSNKVTEKGKDVELRCDPISGHTALYWYRQSLGQGLEFLIYFQGNSAPDKSGLPSDRFSAERTGGSVSTLTIQRTQQEDSAVYLCASSLEGTPYNSPLHFGNGTRLTVT.

This chain joins TRBV16 and TRBJ1-1; the D gene is possibly TRBD1 (5 bases). This CDR3 contains 13 residues. The germline V and J ends were trimmed by 0 bases and 4 bases, with 6 bases remaining between them. Germline V gene data show CDR1 as KGHSY and CDR2 as FQNENV. CDR3 nucleotides: TGTGCCAGCAGCCAATCGAGGGGCACTGAAGCTTTCTTT. Its protein is CASSQSRGTEAFF.

As to this clone: Other DNA sequences in the same sample also yield this CDR3. V usage is TRBV5-1 and J usage is TRBJ1-3; D gene unclear. The CDR3 totals 14 residues. The ends were cut back, 0 bases at V and 0 bases at J, with 4 bases in the middle. The germline gives CDR1 SGHRS, CDR2 YFSETQ. CDR3 region: CASSLGVSGNTIYF. The DNA for the CDR3 is TGCGCCAGCAGCTTGGGCGTCTCTGGAAACACCATATATTTT.

The chain carries TRBV6-6 and TRBJ1-1, with D possibly matching TRBD1 (5 bases). V lost 0 bases and J lost 1, with 9 bases in between. The CDR3 is 15 amino acids. Germline V gene sequence: CDR1 MNHNY, CDR2 SVGAGI (reference sequence). DNA of the CDR3: TGTGCCAGCAGTTACTCCCCCGGACAGAACACTGAAGCTTTCTTT. Translating it yields CASSYSPGQNTEAFF.

Only one count was recorded for this clone. V usage is TRBV6-6 and J usage is TRBJ1-2, with D possibly TRBD1 on 6 matching bases. The V end lost 2 bases, the J end lost 4 bases, and 14 bases lay between the germline ends. The CDR3 is 15 amino acids. CDR1 and CDR2 (germline): MNHNY, SVGAGI (reference sequence). CDR3 region: CASSYAQSDSYGYTF. The CDR3 DNA follows: TGTGCCAGCAGTTACGCCCAATCGGACAGCTATGGCTACACCTTC.

The genes are TRBV6-5 and TRBJ1-3; no clear D. CDR1 and CDR2 (germline): MNHEY, SVGAGI. CDR3 size: 14 residues. V was pared by 4 bases and J by 7 bases, with 14 bases between. CDR3 DNA: TGTGCCAGCAGTTCTGTTAATCCGGGGAACACCATATATTTT. The encoded protein is CASSSVNPGNTIYF.

This chain joins TRBV19 and TRBJ1-3; D uncertain. This CDR3 spans 19 amino acids. V lost 0 bases and J 2 bases, leaving 20 bases between the germline ends. Germline CDR1 and CDR2: LNHDA and SQIVND (reference sequence). This CDR3 is CASSIDTRRGSLAGNTIYF. The CDR3 nucleotides are TGTGCCAGTAGTATAGATACCCGGCGGGGATCACTGGCTGGAAACACCATATATTTT.

This sequence joins TRBV5-1 and TRBJ2-1; 13 nucleotides line up with TRBD2. Germline-derived CDR1 and CDR2 are SGHRS and YFSETQ. With 3 bases clipped from V and 5 bases from J, the junction kept 8 bases outside the gene matches. This CDR3 region has 17 residues. The CDR3 sequence is CASSWPTSGRVNNEQFF. The CDR3 bases are TGCGCCAGCAGCTGGCCCACTAGCGGGAGGGTTAACAATGAGCAGTTCTTC.

The chain combines TRBV3-1 (or the pseudogene TRBV3-2) with TRBJ1-1, with unresolved D. This CDR3 is 16 amino acids long. The ends were cut back, 1 base at V and 7 bases at J, with 19 bases in the middle. The germline CDR1 and CDR2 sequences are LGHDT and YNNKEL (reference sequence). The CDR3 here is CASSQVQLGVGGEAFF. Here the CDR3 DNA reads TGTGCCAGCAGCCAAGTACAGCTTGGGGTGGGCGGTGAAGCTTTCTTT.

This chain uses TRBV29-1 with TRBJ1-2; the D is unclear. The CDR3 consists of 12 residues. The V gene's germline CDR1 is SQVTM and CDR2 ANQGSEA. The V gene lost 8 bases and the J gene lost 0 bases, with 10 bases spanning the gap. In DNA, the CDR3 is TGCAGCTCGGAGATCTCTAACTATGGCTACACCTTC. Translation gives CSSEISNYGYTF.

V is TRBV7-2 and J is TRBJ1-1, with 8 bases matching TRBD1. Trimming took 4 bases from V and 0 from J; bases not matched to a gene: 7. CDR1 is SGHTA and CDR2 is FQGNSA in the germline V gene. There are 16 residues in the CDR3. In DNA form, the CDR3 reads TGTGCCAGCAGCTCGGACAGGGAGTGGGTGAACACTGAAGCTTTCTTT. Protein: CASSSDREWVNTEAFF.

The CDR3 region is CASRPGTVNEKLFF. Written as DNA, the CDR3 is TGTGCCAGCAGACCCGGGACCGTAAATGAAAAACTGTTTTTT. The J gene is TRBJ1-4, the V gene TRBV7-9; perhaps TRBD1 as D (5 bases). Germline V gene data show CDR1 as SEHNR and CDR2 as FQNEAQ (reference sequence). This CDR3 is 14 amino acids long. Trimming removed 6 bases at V and 5 bases at J, with 13 bases between.

The DNA for the CDR3 is TGTGCCAGCAGTATTCGGACAGGAAGCTGGGTTACCGCTGAAGCTTTCTTT. As protein: CASSIRTGSWVTAEAFF. The rearrangement joins TRBV5-8 to TRBJ1-1; 7 bases are a match to TRBD1. The CDR3 extends over 17 amino acids. Germline lookup yields CDR1 SGHTS and CDR2 YDEGEE. Unmatched junction bases numbered 19, after V lost 5 bases and J lost 6 bases.

The chain couples TRBV2 to TRBJ1-2; the D is unclear. Germline V CDR1 and CDR2: SNHLY, FYNNEI. Trimming stripped 4 bases from V and 3 bases from J, with 12 bases between. The CDR3 runs to 14 residues. The DNA for the CDR3 is TGTGCCAGCAGTGTGGAACCCTCATACTATGGCTACACCTTC. It yields the protein CASSVEPSYYGYTF.

The rearrangement links TRBV7-3 to TRBJ2-1; D may be TRBD2 (5 bases). The CDR3 covers 13 residues. V was clipped by 3 bases and J by 5 bases, with 8 bases between them. The germline CDR1 and CDR2 sequences are SGHTA and FQGTGA. CDR3 amino acids: CASSFGIDNEQFF. CDR3 DNA sequence: TGTGCCAGCAGCTTCGGGATTGACAATGAGCAGTTCTTC.

V is TRBV7-3 and J is TRBJ2-3, with D hard to call. CDR1 and CDR2 from the germline V gene are SGHTA and FQGTGA. The CDR3 consists of 14 residues. V dropped 5 bases and J dropped 3 bases, with 12 bases sitting between them. CDR3 sequence: CASSNRLQTDTQYF. The CDR3 coding sequence is TGTGCCAGCAGCAACCGGCTTCAGACAGATACGCAGTATTTT.

The rearrangement uses TRBV7-8 and TRBJ1-5; possible D gene TRBD1, 5 bases. Germline-derived CDR1 and CDR2 are SGHVS and FQNEAQ. This CDR3 is built from 14 residues. Between the trimmed V and J ends, which lost 3 bases and 5 bases, there was a span of 11 bases. The chain's CDR3 is CASSFEGRHQPQHF. In nucleotides, the CDR3 is TGTGCCAGCAGCTTCGAGGGGAGGCATCAGCCCCAGCATTTT.

This chain links TRBV18 with TRBJ2-5; 7 bases align to TRBD1. Germline CDR1 is KGHSH and CDR2 is LQKENI. V lost 2 bases to trimming and J lost 1 base; unmatched junction nucleotides: 4. This CDR3 is built from 15 residues. Here the CDR3 reads CASSPSPGGQETQYF. The CDR3 DNA is TGTGCCAGCTCACCATCCCCAGGGGGCCAAGAGACCCAGTACTTC.

The DNA for the CDR3 is TGCGCCAGCAGGGGACAGGGGGCAGTACGCAATGAGCAGTTCTTC. This encodes CASRGQGAVRNEQFF. The J gene is TRBJ2-1, the V gene TRBV4-1, with 12 bases fitting TRBD1. The germline gives CDR1 MGHRA, CDR2 YSYEKL. CDR3 size: 15 residues. V was pared by 6 bases and J by 6 bases, with 6 bases of the junction left unmatched.

The V call is TRBV6-5, the J call TRBJ1-5, with 9 bases fitting TRBD1. The germline V gene encodes CDR1 MNHEY and CDR2 SVGAGI. J lost 4 bases, V lost 0 bases, and 4 bases had no gene match. The CDR3 spans 16 residues. The CDR3 coding sequence is TGTGCCAGCAGTTACTCGAGGACAGGGGCTAATCAGCCCCAGCATTTT. Protein sequence: CASSYSRTGANQPQHF.

V is TRBV4-3 and J is TRBJ1-3; perhaps TRBD1 as D (6 bases). CDR3 length: 17 residues. CDR1 LGHNA and CDR2 YSLEER come from the germline V gene. The V gene lost 1 base and the J gene lost 4 bases, with 17 bases spanning the gap. The chain's CDR3 is CASSQGGPGAIGNTIYF. The CDR3 DNA follows: TGCGCCAGCAGCCAAGGGGGTCCAGGGGCAATCGGAAACACCATATATTTT.

The rearrangement links TRBV28 to TRBJ1-1, with a weak D call TRBD1 (5 bases). The V end was cut by 3 bases, the J end by 1 base, with 9 bases between. This CDR3 region has 14 residues. Germline CDR1 MDHEN, CDR2 SYDVKM. DNA for the CDR3: TGTGCCAGCAGTTTTCAGGGTGCGAACACTGAAGCTTTCTTT. Translated: CASSFQGANTEAFF.

The chain couples TRBV2 to TRBJ1-6; a possible D gene is TRBD1 (5 bases). Germline V gives CDR1 SNHLY, CDR2 FYNNEI. The CDR3 spans 15 residues. V lost 0 bases to trimming and J lost 7 bases, with 10 bases between them. The CDR3 sequence is CASSEAGVGNSPLHF. The CDR3 nucleotides are TGTGCCAGCAGTGAAGCAGGGGTGGGGAATTCACCCCTCCACTTT.

This chain uses TRBV12-3 or TRBV12-4 with TRBJ1-2; D is unclear. The ends were cut back, 5 bases at V and 0 bases at J, with 7 bases in the middle. This CDR3 region has 13 residues. CDR3 DNA: TGTGCCAGCAGTAGCACAACTAACTATGGCTACACCTTC. This translates into CASSSTTNYGYTF.

This chain links TRBV5-1 with TRBJ2-7; D ambiguous. CDR3 size: 14 residues. Trimming left V 0 bases short and J 5 bases short, with 12 bases between. Germline-derived CDR1 and CDR2 are SGHRS and YFSETQ. CDR3 in amino acids: CASSLAEAVDEQYF. For the CDR3, the DNA is TGCGCCAGCAGCTTGGCCGAGGCAGTTGACGAGCAGTACTTC.

This chain uses TRBV7-2 with TRBJ2-2, with TRBD2 matching 10 bases. Germline assignment: CDR1 SGHTA and CDR2 FQGNSA. The CDR3 sequence is 15 residues long. V was clipped by 6 bases and J by 6 bases; unmatched bases: 7. The DNA of the CDR3 is TGTGCCAGCAGACCAAGCGGGGGGGCTTCCGGGGAGCTGTTTTTT. As protein: CASRPSGGASGELFF.